The table lists the clone carrying this TCR beta chain with a few counts. This record comes from a study of T-cell reconstitution after alpha-beta-depleted transplantation in children. The TCRbeta library was prepared with unique molecular identifiers. One entry per CDR3 protein results from TCRdb running MiXCR on the PCR reads. This table has approximately 510,000 distinct CDR3 sequences, about 18% appearing once. This CDR3 region has 15 residues. CDR1 and CDR2 from the germline V gene are SNHLY and FYNNEI. V gave up 6 bases and J gave up 3 bases, with 17 bases separating them. Here the sequenced sample was PBMCs from the stem cell graft donor, taken from the stem cell graft. The chain couples TRBV2 to TRBJ2-5; D could derive from TRBD1 or TRBD2 (5 bases each). The receptor's source is a human donor who donated a stem cell graft to a child with acute lymphoblastic leukemia. CDR3 region: CASRDTGTEKETQYF. The CDR3 DNA reads TGTGCCAGCAGAGACACCGGGACGGAGAAAGAGACCCAGTACTTC.